One sample yielded the 5 T cell receptor beta chains listed below, sequenced in a study of cytomegalovirus exposure and HLA in healthy donors. With 60 Vbeta and 13 Jbeta primers, the PCR was carried out. The table came from immunoSEQ multiplex PCR; TCRdb's copy has only in-frame clones and leaves some out. The sample lists under 200,000 clones, roughly 80% occurring once. Sequences were obtained from PBMCs. The origin of the receptors is a woman aged 18-35 years in good health and CMV-seronegative.

This chain connects TRBV6-1 to TRBJ2-5; 8 nucleotides line up with TRBD2. This CDR3 spans 16 amino acids. Germline V gene data show CDR1 as MNHNS and CDR2 as SASEGT. J gave up 5 bases and V 0 bases, and 8 bases lay outside the gene matches. CDR3 region: CASSEATGGGRETQYF. CDR3 nucleotides: TGTGCCAGCAGTGAAGCCACCGGGGGGGGGAGGGAGACCCAGTACTTC.

The V gene is TRBV15, the J gene TRBJ2-1, with TRBD2 matching 11 bases. Germline CDR1 LNHNV, CDR2 YYDKDF (reference sequence). The length of the CDR3 is 16 residues. V trimming: 1 base; J trimming: 6 bases; junction bases outside the gene matches: 5. The CDR3 reads CATSRAGLAETNEQFF. The CDR3 DNA is TGTGCCACCAGCAGAGCGGGACTAGCGGAGACCAATGAGCAGTTCTTC.

V gene TRBV4-1 combines with J gene TRBJ2-5, with 12 bases lining up with TRBD2. The germline V gene encodes CDR1 MGHRA and CDR2 YSYEKL. The J segment lost 0 bases and the V segment lost 1 base, leaving 6 bases of the junction unmatched. There are 18 residues in the CDR3. In DNA form, the CDR3 reads TGCGCCAGCAGCCAAGGCGGACTAGCGGGACGGTACCAAGAGACCCAGTACTTC. This encodes CASSQGGLAGRYQETQYF.

This sequence joins TRBV29-1 and TRBJ2-1; 11 nucleotides line up with TRBD2. The CDR3 has 15 amino acids. J gave up 3 bases and V 3 bases, and 4 bases lay outside the gene matches. The V gene's germline CDR1 is SQVTM and CDR2 ANQGSEA. CDR3 loop: CSVDSGTSGYNEQFF. The DNA of the CDR3 is TGCAGCGTTGATTCCGGGACTAGCGGCTACAATGAGCAGTTCTTC.

The chain couples TRBV7-9 to TRBJ2-5; 7 bases line up with TRBD2. This CDR3 contains 16 residues. Germline values: CDR1 SEHNR, CDR2 FQNEAQ (reference sequence). J lost 0 bases, V lost 3 bases, and 7 bases had no gene match. CDR3 DNA sequence: TGTGCCAGCAGCTTTTTCGGGAGGACGTACCAAGAGACCCAGTACTTC. Amino acids: CASSFFGRTYQETQYF.